This T cell receptor beta chain was documented in a study of blood T cell repertoires in COVID-19. Overall study: Sites across the United States, Italy and Spain contributed samples from acute and convalescent COVID-19. In each case, the material was cDNA or gDNA derived from T cells, B-cell-depleted T cells, or PBMCs.

Some clones are missing from TCRdb's copy, which holds only in-frame ones; the method was immunoSEQ multiplex PCR. The repertoire holds 120,000 to 150,000 clones, with approximately 82% as singletons. Germline V CDR1 and CDR2: LNHNV, YYDKDF (reference sequence). CDR3 length: 15 residues. With 2 bases removed from V and 0 bases from J, the gap between germline ends came to 8 bases. The sequence came from a woman aged 45-65 years in a cohort sampled during active or convalescent COVID-19. Sample: peripheral blood. V gene TRBV15 combines with J gene TRBJ1-5; unclear D gene. CDR3 in DNA: TGTGCCACCAGCAGACTGGAGTATAGCAATCAGCCCCAGCATTTT. Encoded protein: CATSRLEYSNQPQHF.